Listed below are T cell receptor beta chains from one sample, sequenced in a study of T cells in Graves' hyperthyroidism and ophthalmopathy. TCRdb re-called the multiplex PCR reads through MiXCR, storing one row per CDR3 protein. Of around 240,000 distinct CDR3 sequences listed, more than 12% were seen once; the top ten hold about an eighth. The sample consisted of blood. Receptors originate from a woman between 35 and 50 years old with Graves' hyperthyroidism that later progressed to Graves' ophthalmopathy. The CDR3 runs from the conserved cysteine through the conserved F or W. A D gene is named only where the DNA matches it firmly. A row's size may be missing; if present it is once, few, many or a size class.

J	D	V	size	DNA	CDR3
TRBJ2-7	.	TRBV7-8	many	TGTGCCAGCAGCTCCAAGGCCGGCGGTACAGGCCGCCACGAGCAGTACTTC	CASSSKAGGTGRHEQYF
TRBJ2-1	.	TRBV5-1	many	TGCGCCAGCAGCTTGGCTCTAGCCCCCAATGAGCAGTTCTTC	CASSLALAPNEQFF
TRBJ2-7	TRBD1	TRBV19	many	TGTGCCAGTACCGGCAGGGGGCCCTACGAGCAGTACTTC	CASTGRGPYEQYF
TRBJ2-3	.	TRBV10-2	.	TGCGCCAGCAGTGAGGTGGACTACCTGGGGGCAGATACGCAGTATTTT	CASSEVDYLGADTQYF
TRBJ2-7	TRBD1	TRBV7-2	.	TGTGCCAGCAGCTTTTCGACAGGGGGCTCCTACGAGCAGTACTTC	CASSFSTGGSYEQYF
TRBJ2-1	.	TRBV7-3	.	TGTGCCAGCAGCTTGCAAGGACTATCTTCCTACAATGAGCAGTTCTTC	CASSLQGLSSYNEQFF
TRBJ1-2	.	TRBV20-1	many	TGCAGTGCTCCGACCGGAGAGGATGGCTACACCTTC	CSAPTGEDGYTF
TRBJ1-1	.	TRBV15	few	TGTGCCACCAGCACCGCCTTCGGCACTGAAGCTTTCTTT	CATSTAFGTEAFF
TRBJ1-2	.	TRBV25-1	many	TGTGCCAGCAGTGAATATCGGTGGGGCAAGCACTATGGCTACACCTTC	CASSEYRWGKHYGYTF
TRBJ2-1	TRBD2	TRBV24-1	.	TGTGCCACCAGCCCTGGGACTAGCGGGAGAAATGAGCAGTTCTTC	CATSPGTSGRNEQFF
TRBJ2-3	.	TRBV5-4	few	TGTGCCTCTAGAGACCGACTCACAGATACGCAGTATTTT	CASRDRLTDTQYF
TRBJ2-7	TRBD2	TRBV11-2	many	TGTGCCAGCAGCTTAGCGATTACTAGCGTGACCTACGAGCAGTACTTC	CASSLAITSVTYEQYF
TRBJ2-3	.	TRBV28	many	TGTGCCAGCAGCGACCCCGTCCCCAGGCAGTATTTT	CASSDPVPRQYF
TRBJ2-7	.	TRBV5-1	.	TGCGCCAGCAGCATCCCTTACGAGCAGTACTTC	CASSIPYEQYF
TRBJ2-3	.	TRBV20-1	many	TGCAGTGCTCAGCCGGGCAAGGAGGCAGATACGCAGTATTTT	CSAQPGKEADTQYF
TRBJ2-1	TRBD2	TRBV5-1	many	TGCGCCAGCAGCTTAAGACTAGCGGACAATGAGCAGTTCTTC	CASSLRLADNEQFF
TRBJ1-2	.	TRBV20-1	many	TGCAGTGCTAGTCTGGGTTCCAGGGGATCTAACTATGGCTACACCTTC	CSASLGSRGSNYGYTF
TRBJ1-2	.	TRBV29-1	few	TGCAGCGTTCCCGGGACGGAGGGCTACACCTTC	CSVPGTEGYTF
TRBJ2-7	.	TRBV7-9	many	TGTGCCAGCAGCTTAGGGACCGCCGAGCAGTACTTC	CASSLGTAEQYF
TRBJ2-3	.	TRBV28	many	TGTGCCAGCAGCCCTTGGCCCTGGGACTCTAGCACAGATACGCAGTATTTT	CASSPWPWDSSTDTQYF
TRBJ2-1	.	TRBV19	many	TGTGCCAGTAGTCCGACTACTCACAATGAGCAGTTCTTC	CASSPTTHNEQFF
TRBJ2-1	.	TRBV11-3	many	TGTGCCAGCAGCTCCCGAGTGGGTTTGGGGGAGCAGTTCTTC	CASSSRVGLGEQFF
TRBJ2-1	.	TRBV2	many	TGTGCCAGCAGTGAAGTACAGGCATGGGGACGGTTCTTC	CASSEVQAWGRFF
TRBJ1-4	.	TRBV28	many	TGTGCCAGCAGCCACGTTCGTGGGGGAGAACTGTTTTTT	CASSHVRGGELFF
TRBJ2-2	.	TRBV9	.	TGTGCCAGCAGCCATGGGCAGGGGCTTTTTGCCGGGGAGCTGTTTTTT	CASSHGQGLFAGELFF
TRBJ1-1	.	TRBV28	many	TGTGCCAGCACCCCCGAGGGGGCTGAAGCTTTCTTT	CASTPEGAEAFF
TRBJ2-3	TRBD2	TRBV18	many	TGTGCCAGCTCACAAAATAGCGGGACCAGCACAGATACGCAGTATTTT	CASSQNSGTSTDTQYF
TRBJ1-5	.	TRBV3-1	many	TGTGCCAGCAGCCAAGACGTCGGTCAGCCCCAGCATTTT	CASSQDVGQPQHF
TRBJ2-2	.	TRBV6-5	many	TGTGCCAGCAGTTACCCGACGGGCGGAGCGAACACCGGGGAGCTGTTTTTT	CASSYPTGGANTGELFF
TRBJ2-7	.	TRBV9	.	TGTGCCAGCAGCGTACTGGGGTCGAGGGGATCTCTGTACTTC	CASSVLGSRGSLYF
TRBJ2-6	.	TRBV19	many	TGTGCCAGTAGTATACCTGTCTCTGGGGCCAACGTCCTGACTTTC	CASSIPVSGANVLTF
TRBJ2-2	.	TRBV12-3/TRBV12-4	many	TGTGCCAGCAGTTTGGTCGAGTTAGCCGGGGAGCTGTTTTTT	CASSLVELAGELFF
TRBJ1-5	.	TRBV10-3	many	TGTGCCATCAGTCTCGGGAACAATCAGCCCCAGCATTTT	CAISLGNNQPQHF
TRBJ1-2	.	TRBV5-1	few	TGCGCCAGCAGCTTGGATGACTGGGACTATGGCTACACCTTC	CASSLDDWDYGYTF
TRBJ2-5	.	TRBV5-1	many	TGCGCCAGCAGCTTATCCCGGGGGGCTGGTGAGACCCAGTACTTC	CASSLSRGAGETQYF
TRBJ2-2	.	TRBV7-9	.	TGTGCCAGCAGCTTAGGTCTCAGGGACACCGGGGAGCTGTTTTTT	CASSLGLRDTGELFF
TRBJ2-1	.	TRBV3-1	many	TGTGCCAGCAGCCAAGGAGAGCAGGCCGACAATGAGCAGTTCTTC	CASSQGEQADNEQFF
TRBJ2-2	.	TRBV2	many	TGTGCCAGCAGCTTTACGGGAGAAATCGCCGGGGAGCTGTTTTTT	CASSFTGEIAGELFF
TRBJ2-5	.	TRBV27	.	TGTGCCAGCGGAGAGGTGAGGGAGACCCAGTACTTC	CASGEVRETQYF
TRBJ1-5	.	TRBV6-1	many	TGTGCCAGCAGTGAAAATCAGCCCCAGCATTTT	CASSENQPQHF
TRBJ2-1	.	TRBV7-3	.	TGTGCCAGCAGGTCTCTCGGCGATGAGCAGTTCTTC	CASRSLGDEQFF
TRBJ2-3	TRBD2	TRBV19	.	TGTGCCAGTAGTATGATACTAGCGGGAGGGGATACGCAGTATTTT	CASSMILAGGDTQYF
TRBJ1-2	.	TRBV12-3/TRBV12-4	.	TGTGCCAGCAGTCTTGCTCCATCACCCTACACCTTC	CASSLAPSPYTF
TRBJ1-6	TRBD1	TRBV6-5	many	TGTGCCAGCAGTTATAATAGACAGGGGAGGAATAATTCACCCCTCCACTTT	CASSYNRQGRNNSPLHF
TRBJ2-4	TRBD2	TRBV4-1	once	TGCGCCAGCAGCCGTTCGACCGGGACTAGCGGGAGCGGAACCAAAAACATTCAGTACTTC	CASSRSTGTSGSGTKNIQYF
TRBJ1-5	.	TRBV28	many	TGTGCCAGCAGTTTAAGCGCCGTCTATCAGCCCCAGCATTTT	CASSLSAVYQPQHF
TRBJ1-5	.	TRBV7-8	many	TGTGCCAGCAGCCTAGAGGTGACAGACAATCAGCCCCAGCATTTT	CASSLEVTDNQPQHF
TRBJ2-1	TRBD2	TRBV7-8	many	TGTGCCAGCAGCTTTTCGGCGAAACCAACGACTAGCAGCTCCTACAATGAGCAGTTCTTC	CASSFSAKPTTSSSYNEQFF
TRBJ2-1	.	TRBV6-1	few	TGTGCCAGCAGTGGTTGGAGCTCCTACAATGAGCAGTTCTTC	CASSGWSSYNEQFF
TRBJ2-7	.	TRBV7-8	many	TGTGCCAGCAGCTCCACCTCAGGGGGGCCCTACGAGCAGTACTTC	CASSSTSGGPYEQYF
TRBJ2-5	.	TRBV7-9	few	TGTGCCAGCAGCCCCATCGACAAAGAGACCCAGTACTTC	CASSPIDKETQYF